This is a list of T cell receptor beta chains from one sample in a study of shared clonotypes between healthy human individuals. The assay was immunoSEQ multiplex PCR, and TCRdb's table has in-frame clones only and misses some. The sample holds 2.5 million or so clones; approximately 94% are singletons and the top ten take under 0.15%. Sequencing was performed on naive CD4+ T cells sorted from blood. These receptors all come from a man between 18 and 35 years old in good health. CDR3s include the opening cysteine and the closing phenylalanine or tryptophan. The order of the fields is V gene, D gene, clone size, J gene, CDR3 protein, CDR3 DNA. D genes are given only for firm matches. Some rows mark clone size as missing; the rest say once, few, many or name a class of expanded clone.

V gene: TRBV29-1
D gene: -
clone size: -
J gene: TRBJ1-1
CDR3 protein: CSVRGTEAFF
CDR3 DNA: TGCAGCGTACGGGGCACTGAAGCTTTCTTT

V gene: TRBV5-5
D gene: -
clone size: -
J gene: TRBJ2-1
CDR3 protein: CASSFAGGLPENEQFF
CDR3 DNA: TGTGCCAGCAGCTTTGCGGGCGGACTCCCGGAGAATGAGCAGTTCTTC

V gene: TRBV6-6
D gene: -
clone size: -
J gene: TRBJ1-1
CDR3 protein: CASSYADRNTEAFF
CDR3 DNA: TGTGCCAGCAGTTACGCGGACAGGAACACTGAAGCTTTCTTT

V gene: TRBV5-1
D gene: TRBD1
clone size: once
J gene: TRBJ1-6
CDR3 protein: CASSLGGTDNSPLHF
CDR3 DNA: TGCGCCAGCAGCTTGGGTGGGACAGATAATTCACCCCTCCACTTT

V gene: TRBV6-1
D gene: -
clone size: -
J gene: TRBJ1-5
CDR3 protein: CASSKVAGNSNQPQHF
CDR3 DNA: TGTGCCAGCAGTAAAGTCGCGGGCAATAGCAATCAGCCCCAGCATTTT

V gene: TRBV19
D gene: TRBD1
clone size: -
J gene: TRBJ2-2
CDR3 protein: CASSRRTGGYAGELFF
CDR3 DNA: TGTGCCAGTAGCCGCCGGACAGGGGGCTACGCCGGGGAGCTGTTTTTT

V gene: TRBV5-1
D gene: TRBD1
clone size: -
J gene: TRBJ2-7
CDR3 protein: CASSWGDRGNEQYF
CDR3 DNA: TGCGCCAGCAGCTGGGGGGACAGGGGGAACGAGCAGTACTTC

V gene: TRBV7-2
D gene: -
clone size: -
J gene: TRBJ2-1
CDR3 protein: CASSARSPEQFF
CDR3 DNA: TGTGCCAGCAGCGCCCGCTCTCCTGAGCAGTTCTTC

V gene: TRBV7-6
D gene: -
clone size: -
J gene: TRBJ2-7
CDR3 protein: CASSLAGQSEQYF
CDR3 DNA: TGTGCCAGCAGCTTAGCGGGGCAGAGCGAGCAGTACTTC

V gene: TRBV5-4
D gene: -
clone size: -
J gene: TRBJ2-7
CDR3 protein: CASSLESLRGEQYF
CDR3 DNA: TGTGCCAGCAGCTTGGAGTCCTTACGGGGCGAGCAGTACTTC

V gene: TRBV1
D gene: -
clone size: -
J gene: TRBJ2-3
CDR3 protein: CTSSHSTDTQYF
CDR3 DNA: TGCACCAGCAGCCATAGCACAGATACGCAGTATTTT

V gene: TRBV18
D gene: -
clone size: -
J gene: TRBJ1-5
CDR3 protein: CASSVGNAGQPQHF
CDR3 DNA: TGTGCCAGCTCAGTTGGGAATGCAGGTCAGCCCCAGCATTTT

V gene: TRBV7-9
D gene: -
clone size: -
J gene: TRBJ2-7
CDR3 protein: CASSLSESAEQYF
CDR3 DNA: TGTGCCAGCAGCTTGTCGGAGTCTGCCGAGCAGTACTTC

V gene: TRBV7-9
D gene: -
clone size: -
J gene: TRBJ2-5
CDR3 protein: CASSPRRSDFQETQYF
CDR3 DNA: TGTGCCAGCAGTCCTAGACGCAGCGACTTCCAAGAGACCCAGTACTTC

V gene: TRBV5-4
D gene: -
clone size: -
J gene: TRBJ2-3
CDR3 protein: CASSWGDTTDTQYF
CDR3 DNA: TGTGCCAGCAGCTGGGGGGACACTACAGATACGCAGTATTTT

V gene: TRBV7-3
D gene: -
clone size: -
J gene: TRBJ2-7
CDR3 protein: CASSLMGRASEQYF
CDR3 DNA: TGTGCCAGCAGCTTAATGGGCAGGGCTTCCGAGCAGTACTTC

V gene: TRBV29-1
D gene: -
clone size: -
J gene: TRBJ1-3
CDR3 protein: CSVGVSSGNTIYF
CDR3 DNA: TGCAGCGTGGGGGTTAGCTCTGGAAACACCATATATTTT

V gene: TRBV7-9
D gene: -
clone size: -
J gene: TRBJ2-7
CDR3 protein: CASSTDSPEQYF
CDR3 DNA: TGTGCCAGCAGCACCGACAGCCCCGAGCAGTACTTC

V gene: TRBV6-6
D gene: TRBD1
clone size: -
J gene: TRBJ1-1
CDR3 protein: CASTVQGGEAFF
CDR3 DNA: TGTGCCAGCACTGTACAGGGGGGGGAAGCTTTCTTT

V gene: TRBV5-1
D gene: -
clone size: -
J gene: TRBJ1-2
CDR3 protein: CASSFRGDYGYTF
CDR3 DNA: TGCGCCAGCAGCTTCAGAGGAGACTATGGCTACACCTTC

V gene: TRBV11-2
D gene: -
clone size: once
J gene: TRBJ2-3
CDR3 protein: CASSLGQGSDTQYF
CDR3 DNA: TGTGCCAGCAGCTTAGGGCAGGGCTCAGATACGCAGTATTTT

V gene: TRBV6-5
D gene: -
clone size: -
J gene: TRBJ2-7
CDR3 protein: CASGTTGWGYEQYF
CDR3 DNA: TGTGCAAGCGGGACCACAGGGTGGGGATACGAGCAGTACTTC

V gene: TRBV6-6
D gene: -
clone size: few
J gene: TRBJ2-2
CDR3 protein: CASTPRISGFTGELFF
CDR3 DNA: TGTGCCAGCACCCCTCGGATAAGTGGTTTTACCGGGGAGCTGTTTTTT

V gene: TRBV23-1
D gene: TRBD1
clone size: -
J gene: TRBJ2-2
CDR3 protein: CASSLWQGAAGELFF
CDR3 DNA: TGCGCCAGCAGTCTCTGGCAGGGGGCTGCCGGGGAGCTGTTTTTT

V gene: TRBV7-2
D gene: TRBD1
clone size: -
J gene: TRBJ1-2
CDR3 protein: CASSLAGTASLLRGYTF
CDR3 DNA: TGTGCCAGCAGCTTAGCCGGGACAGCCTCTCTGTTGCGGGGCTACACCTTC

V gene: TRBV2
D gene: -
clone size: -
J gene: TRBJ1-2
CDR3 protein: CASSEFGANYGYTF
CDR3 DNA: TGTGCCAGCAGTGAATTTGGGGCTAACTATGGCTACACCTTC

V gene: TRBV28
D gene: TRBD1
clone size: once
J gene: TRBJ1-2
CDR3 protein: CASSLGSGGNYGYTF
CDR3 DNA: TGTGCCAGCAGTTTAGGATCAGGGGGCAACTATGGCTACACCTTC

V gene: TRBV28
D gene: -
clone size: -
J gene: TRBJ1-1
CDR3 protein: CASSLQGTEAFF
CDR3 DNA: TGTGCCAGCAGTTTACAGGGGACTGAAGCTTTCTTT

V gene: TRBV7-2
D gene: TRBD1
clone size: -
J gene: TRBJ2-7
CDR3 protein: CASSQAGTGVYEQYF
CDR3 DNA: TGTGCCAGCAGCCAAGCCGGGACAGGCGTCTACGAGCAGTACTTC

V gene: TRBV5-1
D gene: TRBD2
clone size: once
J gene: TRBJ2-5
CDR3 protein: CASKRGGQETQYF
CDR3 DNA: TGCGCCAGCAAACGGGGGGGACAAGAGACCCAGTACTTC

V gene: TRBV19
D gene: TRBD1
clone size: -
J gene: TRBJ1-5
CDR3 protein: CASSMGRGDQPQHF
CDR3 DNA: TGTGCCAGTAGTATGGGCAGGGGGGATCAGCCCCAGCATTTT

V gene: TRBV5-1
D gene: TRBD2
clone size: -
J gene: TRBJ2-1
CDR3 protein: CASSPPSGGSYNEQFF
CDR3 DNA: TGCGCCAGCAGCCCCCCGAGCGGGGGCTCCTACAATGAGCAGTTCTTC

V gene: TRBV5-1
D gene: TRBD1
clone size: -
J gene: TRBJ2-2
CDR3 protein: CASSFGTTGPGELFF
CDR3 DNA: TGCGCCAGCAGCTTTGGCACGACAGGGCCCGGGGAGCTGTTTTTT

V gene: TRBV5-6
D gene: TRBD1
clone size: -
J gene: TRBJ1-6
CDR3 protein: CASSSWDRDNSPLHF
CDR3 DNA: TGTGCCAGCAGCTCTTGGGACAGGGACAATTCACCCCTCCACTTT

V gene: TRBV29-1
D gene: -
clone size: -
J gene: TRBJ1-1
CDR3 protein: CSVVAGSNTEAFF
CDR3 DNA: TGCAGCGTTGTTGCAGGGTCGAACACTGAAGCTTTCTTT

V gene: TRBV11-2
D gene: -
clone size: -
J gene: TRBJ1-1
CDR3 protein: CASSFLSMNTEAFF
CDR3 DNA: TGTGCCAGCAGCTTTTTAAGCATGAACACTGAAGCTTTCTTT

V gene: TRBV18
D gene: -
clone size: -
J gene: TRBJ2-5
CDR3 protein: CASSPPEEETQYF
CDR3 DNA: TGTGCCAGCTCACCACCGGAGGAAGAGACCCAGTACTTC

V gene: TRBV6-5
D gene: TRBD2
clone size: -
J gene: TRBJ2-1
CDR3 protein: CASSYSLAPAYNEQFF
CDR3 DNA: TGTGCCAGCAGTTACTCACTAGCGCCAGCCTACAATGAGCAGTTCTTC

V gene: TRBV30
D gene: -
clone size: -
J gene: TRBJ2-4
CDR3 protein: CAWSVVYGPKNIQYF
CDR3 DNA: TGTGCCTGGAGTGTAGTCTACGGTCCCAAAAACATTCAGTACTTC

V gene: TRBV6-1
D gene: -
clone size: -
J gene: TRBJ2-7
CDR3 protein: CASSGRGTTYEQYF
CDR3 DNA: TGTGCCAGCAGTGGGAGGGGGACGACCTACGAGCAGTACTTC

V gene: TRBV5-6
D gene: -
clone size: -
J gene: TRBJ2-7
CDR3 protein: CASSLAGNSYEQYF
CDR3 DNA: TGTGCCAGCAGCTTGGCGGGAAACTCCTACGAGCAGTACTTC

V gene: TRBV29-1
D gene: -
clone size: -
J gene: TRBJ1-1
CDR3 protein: CSVLQSWGEAFF
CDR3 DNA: TGCAGCGTTCTACAATCGTGGGGTGAAGCTTTCTTT

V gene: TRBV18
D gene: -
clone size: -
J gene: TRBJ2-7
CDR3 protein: CASSPIMNADVAWHYEQYF
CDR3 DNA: TGTGCCAGCTCACCAATTATGAATGCGGACGTTGCTTGGCACTACGAGCAGTACTTC

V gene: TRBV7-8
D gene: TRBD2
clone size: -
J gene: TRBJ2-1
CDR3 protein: CASRHEGRALGGSYNEQFF
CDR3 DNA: TGTGCCAGCAGACATGAGGGCAGGGCACTGGGGGGGTCCTACAATGAGCAGTTCTTC